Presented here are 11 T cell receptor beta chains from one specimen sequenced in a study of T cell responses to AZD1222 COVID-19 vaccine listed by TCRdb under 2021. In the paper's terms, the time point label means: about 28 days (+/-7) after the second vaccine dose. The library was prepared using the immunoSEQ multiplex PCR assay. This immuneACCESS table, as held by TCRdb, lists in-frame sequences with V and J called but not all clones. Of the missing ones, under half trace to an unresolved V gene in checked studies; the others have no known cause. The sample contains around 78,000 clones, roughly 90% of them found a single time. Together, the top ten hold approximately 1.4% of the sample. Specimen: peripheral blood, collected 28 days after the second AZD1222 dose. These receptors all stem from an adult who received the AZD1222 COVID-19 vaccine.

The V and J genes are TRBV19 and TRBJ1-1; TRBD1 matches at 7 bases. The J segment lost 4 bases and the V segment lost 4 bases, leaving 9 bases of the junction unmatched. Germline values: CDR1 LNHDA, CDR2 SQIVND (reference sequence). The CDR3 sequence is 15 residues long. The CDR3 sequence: CASSTPGQKSTEAFF. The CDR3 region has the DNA TGTGCCAGTAGTACCCCGGGACAGAAGTCCACTGAAGCTTTCTTT.

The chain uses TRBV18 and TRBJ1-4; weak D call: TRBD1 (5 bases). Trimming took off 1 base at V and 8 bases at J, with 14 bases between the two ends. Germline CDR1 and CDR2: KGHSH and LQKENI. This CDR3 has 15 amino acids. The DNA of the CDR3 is TGTGCCAGCTCACCACAGGCCAGGGTAAACGAAAAACTGTTTTTT. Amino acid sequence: CASSPQARVNEKLFF. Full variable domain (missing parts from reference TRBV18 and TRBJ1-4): NAGVMQNPRHLVRRRGQEARLRCSPMKGHSHVYWYRQLPEEGLKFMVYLQKENIIDESGMPKERFSAEFPKEGPSILRIQQVVRGDSAAYFCASSPQARVNEKLFFGSGTQLSVL.

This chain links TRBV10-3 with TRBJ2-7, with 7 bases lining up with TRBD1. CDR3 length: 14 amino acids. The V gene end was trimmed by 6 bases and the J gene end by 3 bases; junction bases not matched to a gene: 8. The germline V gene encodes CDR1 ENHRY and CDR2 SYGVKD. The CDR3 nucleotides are TGTGCCATCAGACGGGGACAGCAGATCTACGAGCAGTACTTC. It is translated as CAIRRGQQIYEQYF.

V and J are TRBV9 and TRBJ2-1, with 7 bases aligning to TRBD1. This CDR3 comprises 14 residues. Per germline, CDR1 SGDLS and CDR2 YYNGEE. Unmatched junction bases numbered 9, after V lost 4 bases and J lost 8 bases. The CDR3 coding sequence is TGTGCCAGCAGCACCTCACAGGGGATTGATGAGCAGTTCTTC. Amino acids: CASSTSQGIDEQFF.

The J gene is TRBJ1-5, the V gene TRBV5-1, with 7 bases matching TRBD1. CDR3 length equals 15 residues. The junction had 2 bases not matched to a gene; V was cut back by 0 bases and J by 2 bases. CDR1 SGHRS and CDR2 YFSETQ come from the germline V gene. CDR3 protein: CASSLAGTGNQPQHF. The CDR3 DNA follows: TGCGCCAGCAGCTTGGCCGGGACAGGCAATCAGCCCCAGCATTTT.

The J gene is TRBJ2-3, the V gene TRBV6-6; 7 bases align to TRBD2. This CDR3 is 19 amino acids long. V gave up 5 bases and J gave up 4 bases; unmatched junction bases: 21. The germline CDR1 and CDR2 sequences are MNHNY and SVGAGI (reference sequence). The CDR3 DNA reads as TGTGCCAGCAGTCACCCATCGACACTAGCGACGGTGAGGCCAGATACGCAGTATTTT. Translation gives CASSHPSTLATVRPDTQYF.

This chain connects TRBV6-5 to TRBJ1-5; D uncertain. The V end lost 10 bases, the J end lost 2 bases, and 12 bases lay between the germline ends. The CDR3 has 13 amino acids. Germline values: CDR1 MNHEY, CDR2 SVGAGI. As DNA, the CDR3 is TGTGCCACCCAAGGTGCGGGCAATCAGCCCCAGCATTTT. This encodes CATQGAGNQPQHF.

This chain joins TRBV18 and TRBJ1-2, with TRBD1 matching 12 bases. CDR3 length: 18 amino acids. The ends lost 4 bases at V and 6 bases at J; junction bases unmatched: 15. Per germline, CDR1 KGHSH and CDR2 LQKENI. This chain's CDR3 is CASSLGTGGAGGLDGYTF. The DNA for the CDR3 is TGTGCCAGCTCACTTGGGACAGGGGGCGCCGGCGGTTTAGATGGCTACACCTTC.

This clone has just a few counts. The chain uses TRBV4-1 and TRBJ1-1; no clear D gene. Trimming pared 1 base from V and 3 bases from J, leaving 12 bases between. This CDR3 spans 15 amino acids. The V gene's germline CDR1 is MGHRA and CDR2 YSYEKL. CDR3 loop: CASSQVLTLYTEAFF. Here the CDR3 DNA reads TGCGCCAGCAGCCAAGTATTAACCCTCTACACTGAAGCTTTCTTT.

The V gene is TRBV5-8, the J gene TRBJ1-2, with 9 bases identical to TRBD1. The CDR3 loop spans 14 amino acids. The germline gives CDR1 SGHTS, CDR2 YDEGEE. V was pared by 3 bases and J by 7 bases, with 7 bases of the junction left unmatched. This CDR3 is CASSSTGTGFGYTF. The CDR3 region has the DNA TGTGCCAGCAGCTCCACCGGGACAGGGTTTGGCTACACCTTC.

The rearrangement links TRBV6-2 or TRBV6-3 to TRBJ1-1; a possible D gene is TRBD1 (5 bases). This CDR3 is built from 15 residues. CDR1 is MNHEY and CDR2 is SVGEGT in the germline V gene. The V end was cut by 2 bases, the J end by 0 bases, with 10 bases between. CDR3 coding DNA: TGTGCCAGCAGTTACGGGGACGGCCTGAACACTGAAGCTTTCTTT. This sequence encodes CASSYGDGLNTEAFF.